These T cell receptor beta chains were read from a single sample in a study of T cell responses to AZD1222 COVID-19 vaccine. Sequenced by immunoSEQ multiplex PCR; TCRdb stores in-frame clones only, minus some. Among tens of thousands of clones listed, more than 65% were seen once. The sequences come from peripheral blood, collected on day 0 of MenACWY control vaccination. All receptors come from an adult in good health. Both conserved end residues are part of each CDR3. The D gene is left open where the match is weak. Not every row has a clone size; where given, it reads once, few, many or a size class.

D: -
size: -
J: TRBJ1-6
V: TRBV2
DNA: TGTGCCCAGCAGAGAGTGATTAATTCACCCCTCCACTTT
CDR3: CAQQRVINSPLHF

D: -
size: -
J: TRBJ2-3
V: TRBV5-4
DNA: TGTGCCAGCGCCTTGACAGCTAGCACAGATACGCAGTATTTT
CDR3: CASALTASTDTQYF

D: -
size: -
J: TRBJ1-3
V: TRBV9
DNA: TGTGCCAGCAGCTTTAACCCCAGCTCTGGAAACACCATATATTTT
CDR3: CASSFNPSSGNTIYF

D: TRBD2
size: -
J: TRBJ2-2
V: TRBV5-1
DNA: TGCGCCAGCACCTCAGCGGGAGCCGGGGAGCTGTTTTTT
CDR3: CASTSAGAGELFF

D: -
size: -
J: TRBJ2-1
V: TRBV6-2/TRBV6-3
DNA: TGTGCCAGCAGTCGCACATGGGCGGGTGAGCAGTTCTTC
CDR3: CASSRTWAGEQFF

D: -
size: once
J: TRBJ1-4
V: TRBV4-1
DNA: TGCGCCAGCAGCCAAGTCGAACGGAGGGTTCGGACTAATGAAAAACTGTTTTTT
CDR3: CASSQVERRVRTNEKLFF

D: TRBD2
size: many
J: TRBJ2-1
V: TRBV15
DNA: TGTGCCACCAGCAGAAGAGTTGGACTAGCGGGAGGGATAGAGCAGTTCTTC
CDR3: CATSRRVGLAGGIEQFF

D: -
size: -
J: TRBJ1-1
V: TRBV18
DNA: TGTGCCAGCTCCCGAAGTAGGCAGGGTTCAATGAACACTGAAGCTTTCTTT
CDR3: CASSRSRQGSMNTEAFF

D: -
size: -
J: TRBJ2-3
V: TRBV6-4
DNA: TGTGCCAGCGGTGCCGGGACCGGGGGTCCAGATACGCAGTATTTT
CDR3: CASGAGTGGPDTQYF

D: -
size: -
J: TRBJ2-6
V: TRBV24-1
DNA: TGTGCCACCCCGGGATTCGGGGACCTAAGAGGGGTCGCTGGGGCCAACGTCCTGACTTTC
CDR3: CATPGFGDLRGVAGANVLTF

D: -
size: -
J: TRBJ1-2
V: TRBV5-4
DNA: TGTGCCAGCAGCTTGCTGGTCGGCGTAGTGAGCTTC
CDR3: CASSLLVGVVSF

D: -
size: -
J: TRBJ1-1
V: TRBV14
DNA: TGTGCCAGCAGCCAAGATAGACCACGGGCTTTCTTT
CDR3: CASSQDRPRAFF

D: TRBD2
size: once
J: TRBJ2-3
V: TRBV6-4
DNA: TGTGCCAGCAGTGATTCAGCGGGAGAGTCAGATACGCAGTATTTT
CDR3: CASSDSAGESDTQYF

D: -
size: -
J: TRBJ1-6
V: TRBV10-3
DNA: TGTGCCATCAGTACGGATAGCGATTCACCCCTCCACTTT
CDR3: CAISTDSDSPLHF

D: TRBD1
size: -
J: TRBJ1-5
V: TRBV7-8
DNA: TGTGCCAGCAGCAACCGACAGGGGGTGCATCAGCCCCAGCATTTT
CDR3: CASSNRQGVHQPQHF

D: -
size: -
J: TRBJ1-2
V: TRBV2
DNA: TGTGCCAGCGCCCCCGGGACCACGGGAGGCTACACCTTC
CDR3: CASAPGTTGGYTF

D: TRBD1
size: -
J: TRBJ1-6
V: TRBV7-2
DNA: TGTGCCAGCAGCTCTAGACAGGGGGCAGGTTTGCGTTCACCCCTCCACTTT
CDR3: CASSSRQGAGLRSPLHF

D: -
size: -
J: TRBJ1-2
V: TRBV20-1
DNA: TGCAGTGCTAGAGGCTTGTATGGCTACACCTTC
CDR3: CSARGLYGYTF

D: -
size: -
J: TRBJ1-6
V: TRBV11-3
DNA: TGTGCCAGCAGCTTACGGAGTGATTCACCCCTCCACTTT
CDR3: CASSLRSDSPLHF

D: -
size: -
J: TRBJ2-1
V: TRBV12-5
DNA: TGTGCTAGTGGTTTGGGACAGCTGAACTACGACAATGAGCAGTTCTTC
CDR3: CASGLGQLNYDNEQFF

D: TRBD2
size: -
J: TRBJ2-3
V: TRBV2
DNA: TGTGCCAGCAGTGAAGCTCTAGCGGCACTCACAGATACGCAGTATTTT
CDR3: CASSEALAALTDTQYF

D: -
size: -
J: TRBJ1-2
V: TRBV7-9
DNA: TGTGCCAGCAGGCGTCCAGGGAGCACTAACTATGGCTACACCTTC
CDR3: CASRRPGSTNYGYTF

D: TRBD2
size: -
J: TRBJ2-6
V: TRBV19
DNA: TGTGCCAGTAGTATACAACTAGCGGGGGGCCTGAGCTCTGGGGCCAACGTCCTGACTTTC
CDR3: CASSIQLAGGLSSGANVLTF

D: TRBD1
size: -
J: TRBJ1-2
V: TRBV14
DNA: TGTGCCAGCAGCCGGTTGGGACAGGTTTATGGCTACACCTTC
CDR3: CASSRLGQVYGYTF

D: TRBD1
size: -
J: TRBJ1-2
V: TRBV5-8
DNA: TGTGCCAGCAGATCCCCAGGGGGAGCGAACTATGGCTACACCTTC
CDR3: CASRSPGGANYGYTF

D: TRBD2
size: few
J: TRBJ2-3
V: TRBV2
DNA: TGTGCCGTGGGGAGGGAAACAGATACGCAGTATTTT
CDR3: CAVGRETDTQYF

D: -
size: -
J: TRBJ1-5
V: TRBV5-1
DNA: TGCGCCAGCAGCTTGGGACCTAATCAGCCCCAGCATTTT
CDR3: CASSLGPNQPQHF

D: TRBD2
size: -
J: TRBJ2-5
V: TRBV5-1
DNA: TGCGCCAGCAGCACGACTAGCGGGGGTTTGGAGACCCAGTACTTC
CDR3: CASSTTSGGLETQYF

D: -
size: -
J: TRBJ2-6
V: TRBV6-1
DNA: TGTGCCAGCAGTGAACAGAGCTCTGGGGCCAACGTCCTGACTTTC
CDR3: CASSEQSSGANVLTF

D: -
size: -
J: TRBJ2-1
V: TRBV28
DNA: TGTGCCAGCAGTCCAGGTTGGGACGAGAATGAGCAGTTCTTC
CDR3: CASSPGWDENEQFF

D: -
size: few
J: TRBJ1-2
V: TRBV9
DNA: TGTGCCAGCAGCGCCAATTTGTACTATGGCTACACCTTC
CDR3: CASSANLYYGYTF

D: -
size: -
J: TRBJ1-1
V: TRBV18
DNA: TGTGCCAGCTCACCACCGCCAGGAAACAAAGCTTTCTTT
CDR3: CASSPPPGNKAFF